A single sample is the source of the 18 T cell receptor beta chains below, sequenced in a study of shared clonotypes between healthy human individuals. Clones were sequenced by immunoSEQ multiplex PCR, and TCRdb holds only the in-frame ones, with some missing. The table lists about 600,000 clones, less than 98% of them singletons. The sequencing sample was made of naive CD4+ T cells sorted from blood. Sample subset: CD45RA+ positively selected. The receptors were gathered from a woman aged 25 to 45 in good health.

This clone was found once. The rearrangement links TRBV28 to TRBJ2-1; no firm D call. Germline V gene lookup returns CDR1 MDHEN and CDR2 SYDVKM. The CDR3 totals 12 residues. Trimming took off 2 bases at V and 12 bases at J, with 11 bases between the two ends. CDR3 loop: CASSLIPLVQFF. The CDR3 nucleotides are TGTGCCAGCAGTTTAATTCCTCTTGTGCAGTTCTTC. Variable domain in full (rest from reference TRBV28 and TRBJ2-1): DVKVTQSSRYLVKRTGEKVFLECVQDMDHENMFWYRQDPGLGLRLIYFSYDVKMKEKGDIPEGYSVSREKKERFSLILESASTNQTSMYLCASSLIPLVQFFGPGTRLTVL.

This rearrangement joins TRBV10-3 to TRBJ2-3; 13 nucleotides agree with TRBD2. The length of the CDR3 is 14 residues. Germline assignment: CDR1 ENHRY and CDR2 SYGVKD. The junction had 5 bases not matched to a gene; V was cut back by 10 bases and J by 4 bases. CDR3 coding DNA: TGTGCCAAACTAGCGGGAGGGCCCCCAGATACGCAGTATTTT. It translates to CAKLAGGPPDTQYF.

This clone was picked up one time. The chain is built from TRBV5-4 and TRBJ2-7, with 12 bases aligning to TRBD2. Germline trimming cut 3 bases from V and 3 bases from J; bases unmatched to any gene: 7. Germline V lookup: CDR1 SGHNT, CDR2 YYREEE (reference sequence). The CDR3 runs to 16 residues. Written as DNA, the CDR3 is TGTGCCAGCAGCTCGCCAACTAGCGGGAGGATCTACGAGCAGTACTTC. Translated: CASSSPTSGRIYEQYF.

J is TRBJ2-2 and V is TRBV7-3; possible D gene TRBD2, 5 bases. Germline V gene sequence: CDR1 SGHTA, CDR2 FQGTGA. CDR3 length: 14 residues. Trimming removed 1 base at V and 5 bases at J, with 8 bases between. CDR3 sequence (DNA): TGTGCCAGCAGCTTAAGTCCGGGGACCGGGGAGCTGTTTTTT. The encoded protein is CASSLSPGTGELFF. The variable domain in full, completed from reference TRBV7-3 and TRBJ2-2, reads GAGVSQTPSNKVTEKGKYVELRCDPISGHTALYWYRQSLGQGPEFLIYFQGTGAADDSGLPNDRFFAVRPEGSVSTLKIQRTERGDSAVYLCASSLSPGTGELFFGEGSRLTVL.

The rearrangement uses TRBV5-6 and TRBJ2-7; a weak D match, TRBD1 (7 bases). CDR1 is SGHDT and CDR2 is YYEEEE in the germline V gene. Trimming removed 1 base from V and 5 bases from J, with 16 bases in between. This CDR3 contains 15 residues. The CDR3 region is CASSLKTGAGNEQYF. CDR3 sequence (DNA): TGTGCCAGCAGCTTGAAAACAGGGGCGGGGAACGAGCAGTACTTC.

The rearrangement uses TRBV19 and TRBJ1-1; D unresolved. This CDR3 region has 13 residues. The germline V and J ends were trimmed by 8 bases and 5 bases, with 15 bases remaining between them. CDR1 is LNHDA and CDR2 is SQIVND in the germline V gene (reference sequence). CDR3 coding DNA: TGTGCCAGTGTCTTCGAGGGTGGGACTGAAGCTTTCTTT. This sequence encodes CASVFEGGTEAFF.

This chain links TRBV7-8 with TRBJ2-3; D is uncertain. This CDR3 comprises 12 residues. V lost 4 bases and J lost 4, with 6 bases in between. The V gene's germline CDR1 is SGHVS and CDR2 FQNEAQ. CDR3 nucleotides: TGTGCCAGCAGCTCGCAACCAGATACGCAGTATTTT. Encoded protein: CASSSQPDTQYF.

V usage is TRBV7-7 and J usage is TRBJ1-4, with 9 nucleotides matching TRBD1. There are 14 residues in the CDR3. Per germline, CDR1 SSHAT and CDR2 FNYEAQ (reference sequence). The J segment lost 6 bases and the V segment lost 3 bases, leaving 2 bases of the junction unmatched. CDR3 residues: CASSFRQGDEKLFF. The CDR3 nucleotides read TGTGCCAGCAGCTTCCGACAGGGGGATGAAAAACTGTTTTTT.

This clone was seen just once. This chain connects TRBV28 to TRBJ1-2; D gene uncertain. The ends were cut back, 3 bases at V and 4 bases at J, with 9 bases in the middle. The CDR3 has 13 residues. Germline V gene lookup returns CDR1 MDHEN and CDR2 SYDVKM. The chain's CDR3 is CASSFAQPYGYTF. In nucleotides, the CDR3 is TGTGCCAGCAGTTTCGCACAGCCCTATGGCTACACCTTC.

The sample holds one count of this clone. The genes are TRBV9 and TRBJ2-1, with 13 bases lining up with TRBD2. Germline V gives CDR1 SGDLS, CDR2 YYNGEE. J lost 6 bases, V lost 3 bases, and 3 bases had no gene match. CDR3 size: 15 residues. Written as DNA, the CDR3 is TGTGCCAGCAGCGCCCGGACTAGCGGGAGCAATGAGCAGTTCTTC. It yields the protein CASSARTSGSNEQFF.

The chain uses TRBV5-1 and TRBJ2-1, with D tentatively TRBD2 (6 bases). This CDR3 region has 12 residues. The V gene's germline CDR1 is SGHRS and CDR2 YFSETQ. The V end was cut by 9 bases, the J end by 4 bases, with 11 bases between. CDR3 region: CATRDLYNEQFF. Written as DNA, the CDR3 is TGCGCCACCCGGGACTTGTACAATGAGCAGTTCTTC.

CDR3 region: CASSLNPGTGNNEQFF. CDR3 nucleotides: TGTGCCAGCAGCCTAAACCCCGGGACGGGAAACAATGAGCAGTTCTTC. The chain joins TRBV7-8 to TRBJ2-1; D might be TRBD1 or TRBD2, each matching 5 bases. Germline values: CDR1 SGHVS, CDR2 FQNEAQ. Trimming took 5 bases from V and 5 from J, leaving 19 bases between them. The CDR3 has 16 residues.

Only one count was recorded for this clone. This CDR3 is CASSLSTGTLTYEQYF. CDR3 sequence (DNA): TGTGCCAGCTCACTCAGTACCGGGACTCTAACCTACGAGCAGTACTTC. The rearrangement joins TRBV18 to TRBJ2-7; D may be TRBD2 (6 bases). V was shortened by 4 bases and J by 2 bases, with 18 bases between the two germline ends. This CDR3 has 16 amino acids. CDR1 is KGHSH, CDR2 LQKENI, per germline.

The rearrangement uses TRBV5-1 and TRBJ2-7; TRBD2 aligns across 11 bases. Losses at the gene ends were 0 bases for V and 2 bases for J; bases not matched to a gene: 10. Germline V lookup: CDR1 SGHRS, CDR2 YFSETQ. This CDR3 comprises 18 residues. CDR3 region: CASSLVGSGRAGAYEQYF. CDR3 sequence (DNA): TGCGCCAGCAGCTTGGTGGGTAGCGGGAGGGCCGGAGCCTACGAGCAGTACTTC.

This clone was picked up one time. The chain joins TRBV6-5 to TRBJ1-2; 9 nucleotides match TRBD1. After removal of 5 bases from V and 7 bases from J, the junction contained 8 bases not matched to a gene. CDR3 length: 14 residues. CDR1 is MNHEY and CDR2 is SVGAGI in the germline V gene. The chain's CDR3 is CASSPWTGDGGYTF. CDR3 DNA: TGTGCCAGCAGTCCTTGGACAGGGGATGGTGGCTACACCTTC.

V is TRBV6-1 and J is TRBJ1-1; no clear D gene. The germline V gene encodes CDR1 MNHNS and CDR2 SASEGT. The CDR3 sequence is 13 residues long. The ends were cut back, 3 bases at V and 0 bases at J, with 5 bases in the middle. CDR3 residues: CASSDSLNTEAFF. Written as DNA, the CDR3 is TGTGCCAGCAGTGACAGCTTGAACACTGAAGCTTTCTTT.

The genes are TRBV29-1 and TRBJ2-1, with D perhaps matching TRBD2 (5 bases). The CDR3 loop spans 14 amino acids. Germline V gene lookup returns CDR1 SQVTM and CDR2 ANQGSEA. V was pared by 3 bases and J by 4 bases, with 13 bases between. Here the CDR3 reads CSVEEWGVYNEQFF. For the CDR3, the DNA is TGCAGCGTTGAGGAGTGGGGAGTATACAATGAGCAGTTCTTC.

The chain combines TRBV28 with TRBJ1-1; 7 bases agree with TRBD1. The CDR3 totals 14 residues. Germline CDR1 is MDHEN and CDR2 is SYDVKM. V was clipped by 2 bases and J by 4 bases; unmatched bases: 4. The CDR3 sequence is CASSLGTDITEAFF. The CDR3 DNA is TGTGCCAGCAGTTTAGGGACAGATATCACTGAAGCTTTCTTT.